The 24 T cell receptor beta chains listed next were all sequenced from one sample in a study of post-analysis software for immune sequencing data. Broader study findings: Four or five TRBV segments (TRBV5-6, TRBV5-1 and TRBV20-1 among them) occurred more frequently in patients than in controls.

Unique molecular identifiers were present in the TCR beta cDNA libraries. TCRdb re-called the PCR reads through MiXCR, storing one row per CDR3 protein. The sample comprises approximately 660,000 distinct CDR3 sequences, over 45% of which are singletons, and 11% rests with the top ten. No antigen is known for these receptors. Sequencing used blood. Source of these receptors: a girl aged 2 to 10 with multiple sclerosis.

This chain uses TRBV5-1 with TRBJ2-5; TRBD2 agrees at 7 bases. The J call is doubtful: the DNA matches TRBJ2-7 better. The length of the CDR3 is 15 residues. Germline CDR1 SGHRS, CDR2 YFSETQ. This CDR3 is CASSLVGLADIEQYF. In DNA form, the CDR3 reads TGCGCCAGCAGCTTGGTTGGTCTAGCGGATATCGAGCAGTACTTC.

This clonotype was recorded a few times. The chain is built from TRBV7-2 and TRBJ2-5; 7 nucleotides line up with TRBD2. This CDR3 has 15 amino acids. Germline assignment: CDR1 SGHTA and CDR2 FQGNSA. J gave up 3 bases and V 1 base, and 5 bases lay outside the gene matches. CDR3 coding DNA: TGTGCCAGCAGCTTAGTGCTAGCGGCGAAAGAGACCCAGTACTTC. It specifies CASSLVLAAKETQYF.

The gene calls are TRBV12-5 and TRBJ1-1; 8 nucleotides match TRBD1. Germline values: CDR1 LGHNT, CDR2 FRNRAP. V dropped 0 bases and J dropped 5; count of bases not matched to a gene: 5. The CDR3 is made up of 15 amino acids. In DNA, the CDR3 is TGTGCTAGTGGTTTGGTGACAGGGGCGGGTACTGAAGCTTTCTTT. Translating it yields CASGLVTGAGTEAFF.

The chain uses TRBV13 and TRBJ2-3, with 12 bases fitting TRBD1. Germline V gene sequence: CDR1 PRHDT, CDR2 FYEKMQ (reference sequence). The trim removed 5 bases at V and 5 bases at J, leaving 5 bases unmatched. The CDR3 has 15 amino acids. Here the CDR3 reads CASSPGQGARDTQYF. The DNA of the CDR3 is TGTGCCAGCAGCCCGGGACAGGGGGCGCGAGATACGCAGTATTTT.

The V and J genes are TRBV15 and TRBJ2-1, with 8 bases aligning to TRBD1. CDR3 length: 16 residues. Germline CDR1 reads LNHNV; CDR2 reads YYDKDF (reference sequence). With V trimmed by 0 bases and J by 8 bases, 9 bases remained unmatched. CDR3 coding DNA: TGTGCCACCAGCAGAGAGGCGACAGGGGATGGGGATGAGCAGTTCTTC. This encodes CATSREATGDGDEQFF.

This clonotype was recorded a few times. CDR3 DNA: TGCAGCGTCACGGGGTGGAATGAGCAGTTCTTC. Its protein is CSVTGWNEQFF. The gene calls are TRBV29-1 and TRBJ2-1, with TRBD2 as a possible D gene (5 bases). Germline V lookup: CDR1 SQVTM, CDR2 ANQGSEA. Trimming removed 6 bases at V and 7 bases at J, with 10 bases between. There are 11 residues in the CDR3.

CDR3 nucleotides: TGCGCCAGCAGCCAAGGGACAGGGGTCCAAGGGACGTCCTACGAGCAGTACTTC. Translated, it gives CASSQGTGVQGTSYEQYF. This rearrangement joins TRBV4-1 to TRBJ2-7; 9 nucleotides match TRBD1. The junction had 11 bases not matched to a gene; V was cut back by 1 base and J by 1 base. The CDR3 consists of 18 residues. Per the germline V gene, CDR1 is MGHRA and CDR2 is YSYEKL.

The chain uses TRBV6-5 and TRBJ2-7; 10 bases map to TRBD2. Trimming cost V 7 bases and J 4 bases; bases outside gene matches: 4. CDR1 is MNHEY, CDR2 SVGAGI, per germline. The CDR3 covers 13 residues. CDR3 DNA sequence: TGTGCCAGCACTGCTAGCGGGAGTTACGAGCAGTACTTC. It translates to CASTASGSYEQYF.

The chain recombines TRBV29-1 with TRBJ2-2; perhaps TRBD1 as D (5 bases). Looked up from germline, CDR1 is SQVTM and CDR2 is ANQGSEA. CDR3 length equals 14 residues. V lost 6 bases and J 2 bases, leaving 13 bases between the germline ends. The CDR3 nucleotides are TGCAGCGTGCCTTATGGGGCCAACACCGGGGAGCTGTTTTTT. Translating gives CSVPYGANTGELFF.

The genes are TRBV5-1 and TRBJ2-1; D ambiguous. The CDR3 extends over 14 amino acids. V lost 0 bases and J 7 bases, leaving 11 bases between the germline ends. CDR1 is SGHRS, CDR2 YFSETQ, per germline. The CDR3 spells CASSLGARFNEQFF. The CDR3 coding sequence is TGCGCCAGCAGCTTGGGGGCCCGGTTTAATGAGCAGTTCTTC.

V usage is TRBV24-1 and J usage is TRBJ2-2; D call uncertain. This CDR3 has 18 amino acids. Trimming left V 0 bases short and J 0 bases short, with 13 bases between. Germline CDR1 KGHDR, CDR2 SFDVKD. CDR3 in DNA: TGTGCCACCAGTGATTTGCGGGTCGGAGCTGCGAACACCGGGGAGCTGTTTTTT. Its protein product is CATSDLRVGAANTGELFF.

This clonotype was counted only a few times. The gene calls are TRBV10-1 and TRBJ2-3; perhaps TRBD1 as D (5 bases). CDR1 and CDR2 from the germline V gene are WNHNN and SYGVQD (reference sequence). V lost 3 bases and J 4 bases, leaving 14 bases between the germline ends. The CDR3 totals 15 residues. The CDR3 sequence: CASSDTNEGADTQYF. In DNA form, the CDR3 reads TGCGCCAGCAGTGACACAAATGAAGGGGCAGATACGCAGTATTTT.

The CDR3 reads CAISQREGTGELFF. In nucleotides, the CDR3 is TGTGCCATCAGTCAGCGGGAAGGCACCGGGGAGCTGTTTTTT. The V call is TRBV10-3, the J call TRBJ2-2; 7 bases line up with TRBD2. Germline-derived CDR1 and CDR2 are ENHRY and SYGVKD. Unmatched junction bases numbered 4, after V lost 5 bases and J lost 4 bases. CDR3 length: 14 amino acids.

The J gene is TRBJ2-7, the V gene TRBV5-1; the D gene is possibly TRBD1 (5 bases). CDR3 length: 12 residues. V was trimmed by 4 bases and J by 6 bases, leaving 11 bases between them. Germline lookup yields CDR1 SGHRS and CDR2 YFSETQ. Here the CDR3 reads CASSVGQAEQYF. CDR3 sequence (DNA): TGCGCCAGCAGCGTTGGACAAGCCGAGCAGTACTTC.

The chain joins TRBV6-6 to TRBJ2-7, with TRBD1 matching over 10 bases. The V segment lost 5 bases and the J segment 2 bases; nucleotides outside the gene matches: 6. In germline, CDR1 is MNHNY, CDR2 SVGAGI (reference sequence). The CDR3 totals 15 residues. The CDR3 DNA sequence: TGTGCCAGCAGTGTAATGGGGACAGGGGCCTACGAGCAGTACTTC. It translates to CASSVMGTGAYEQYF.

This clonotype has only one observation. V is TRBV25-1 and J is TRBJ2-3; possible D gene TRBD1, 5 bases. Germline loops: CDR1 MGHDK, CDR2 SYGVNS. CDR3 size: 10 residues. Trimming left V 2 bases short and J 14 bases short, with 8 bases between. The CDR3 region has the DNA TGTGCCAGCAGTGAAGACAGCTGGTATTTT. Its protein product is CASSEDSWYF.

The sample holds a few counts of this clonotype. The CDR3 here is CSVNSAGTQYF. Written as DNA, the CDR3 is TGCAGTGTTAATAGTGCAGGTACGCAGTATTTT. The chain employs TRBV20-1 and TRBJ2-3; D ambiguous. Trimming pared 7 bases from V and 8 bases from J, leaving 13 bases between. The germline gives CDR1 DFQATT, CDR2 SNEGSKA (reference sequence). This CDR3 contains 11 residues.

The chain uses TRBV3-1 and TRBJ2-1; D is uncertain. The CDR3 loop spans 17 amino acids. With 0 bases removed from V and 0 bases from J, the gap between germline ends came to 12 bases. Germline assignment: CDR1 LGHDT and CDR2 YNNKEL (reference sequence). The CDR3 DNA is TGTGCCAGCAGCCAAGACCGAGCCTCCCGCTCCTACAATGAGCAGTTCTTC. This sequence encodes CASSQDRASRSYNEQFF.

This clonotype came up a few times. The rearrangement joins TRBV20-1 to TRBJ2-1; perhaps TRBD2 as D (5 bases). The length of the CDR3 is 13 residues. Germline CDR1 reads DFQATT; CDR2 reads SNEGSKA (reference sequence). Trimming shortened V by 0 bases and J by 12 bases, and 15 bases separated the two germline ends. Here the CDR3 reads CSARETLDLWQFF. CDR3 nucleotide sequence: TGCAGTGCTAGAGAAACACTAGATTTGTGGCAGTTCTTC.

This clonotype was observed a few times. The rearrangement uses TRBV27 and TRBJ2-3, with 7 positions matching TRBD2. J gave up 4 bases and V 8 bases, and 9 bases lay outside the gene matches. From germline, CDR1 is MNHEY and CDR2 SMNVEV (reference sequence). The CDR3 covers 14 residues. CDR3 nucleotides: TGTGCCAGCTGGCGCGAGCGGGGCGCAGATACGCAGTATTTT. It is translated as CASWRERGADTQYF.

This clonotype is a singleton in its sample. The genes are TRBV5-1 and TRBJ2-3, with 7 bases that match TRBD2. This CDR3 has 14 residues. The ends lost 4 bases at V and 4 bases at J; junction bases unmatched: 6. The germline V gene has CDR1 SGHRS and CDR2 YFSETQ. The CDR3 DNA is TGCGCCAGCAGCGGCGGGGGAGGCGCAGATACGCAGTATTTT. Amino acids: CASSGGGGADTQYF.

In its sample, this clonotype was seen a few times. The rearrangement links TRBV12-3 or TRBV12-4 to TRBJ2-5; 12 nucleotides align to TRBD2. There are 15 residues in the CDR3. The V and J ends lost 7 bases and 5 bases, in that order; junction bases with no gene match: 8. In DNA form, the CDR3 reads TGTGCCAGCAACCTAGCGGGAGGGCCCGGGGAGACCCAGTACTTC. It is translated as CASNLAGGPGETQYF.

The chain combines TRBV7-3 with TRBJ2-5; the D is unclear. CDR1 is SGHTA and CDR2 is FQGTGA in the germline V gene. The length of the CDR3 is 13 residues. Trimming removed 0 bases from V and 5 bases from J, with 7 bases in between. This CDR3 is CASSLTSSETQYF. The CDR3, as DNA: TGTGCCAGCAGCTTAACGAGCAGCGAGACCCAGTACTTC.

The chain recombines TRBV7-2 with TRBJ2-3; 8 bases line up with TRBD2. V lost 3 bases and J lost 2; bases outside the gene matches: 7. The CDR3 sequence is 16 residues long. Germline V lookup: CDR1 SGHTA, CDR2 FQGNSA. CDR3 in amino acids: CASSLGAGGSTDTQYF. The CDR3 DNA is TGTGCCAGCAGCTTGGGGGCGGGGGGATCCACAGATACGCAGTATTTT.